This TCR beta chain was recorded in a study of shared clonotypes between healthy human individuals. Points from the study as a whole: Compared with memory subsets, naive subsets generally had larger estimated richness. The study's rarefaction showed incomplete sorted-subset sequencing despite large depth.

With respect to this clone: Its specificity is not known.

In the naive CD8 group, cells lacked CD45RO and were positively selected for CCR7, so terminally differentiated effector memory CD45RA+ cells were left out. The donor population consisted of healthy HIV-negative adults with no recent acute infections or vaccinations. Authors' processing steps: There were no quality scores in the junction-only immunoSEQ sequences, so filtering differed. Here immunoSEQ multiplex PCR was the method, and the copy in TCRdb shows in-frame clones only, minus some. V and J calls and clone size are copied from that table; D and trimming were computed from the DNA. The sample records a few million clones, just over 90% being singletons. J was trimmed by 3 bases and V by 2 bases; bases with no gene match: 5. Per the germline V gene, CDR1 is MNHEY and CDR2 is SVGAGI. This CDR3 region has 16 residues.

This clonotype was obtained from a young man in good health. Some clones in this sample may be carry-over from other donors' samples. This chain joins TRBV6-5 and TRBJ2-3; 10 bases fit TRBD1. The specimen was naive CD8+ T cells from PBMCs. As DNA, the CDR3 is TGTGCCAGCAGTTACGCCGCGGGACAGGGGACAGATACGCAGTATTTT. Amino acid sequence: CASSYAAGQGTDTQYF.